These 30 T cell receptor beta chains share one sample of origin, sequenced in a study of CD8+CD57+ T cells in acquired aplastic anemia listed by TCRdb under 2018. Patients chosen for sequencing had shown expansion of CD8+CD57+ cells by flow cytometry. The listed sequencing device is Illumina HiSeq 2000. Genomic DNA was used as template for profiling of TCR beta VDJ combinations and CDR3 sequences. TCRdb handled the public reads itself, with Q25 trimming in fastp and clone calling in MiXCR, and kept productive beta chains. CDR3 protein sequences are deduplicated, and each keeps its most common genes and DNA. The table for this sample lists approximately 260,000 distinct CDR3 sequences; 70% to 85% of them were counted only once. The ten largest clones add up to 40% to 55% of the sample. Sequenced sample: sorted CD4+, CD8+, or CD8+CD57+ T cells (not recorded which) from PBMCs. The receptors shown here come from a human donor with aplastic anemia.

V is TRBV7-9 and J is TRBJ1-2; TRBD1 matches at 8 bases. V shed 4 bases and J 5 bases; nucleotides not matched to a gene: 12. The CDR3 runs 16 residues. Germline CDR1 SEHNR, CDR2 FQNEAQ (reference sequence). The CDR3 protein is CASSSGDRSFDYGYTF. The CDR3 DNA follows: TGTGCCAGCAGCTCGGGGGACAGGTCATTCGATTATGGCTACACCTTC.

The chain links TRBV5-4 to TRBJ2-1; 14 positions agree with TRBD2. V shed 2 bases, J shed 3 bases, and the junction held 13 bases outside the gene matches. Per germline, CDR1 SGHNT and CDR2 YYREEE (reference sequence). CDR3 length equals 20 residues. The CDR3 coding sequence is TGTGCCAGCAGCTTTACTAGCGGGACTAGCGGGAGTCGGAACTACAATGAGCAGTTCTTC. This sequence encodes CASSFTSGTSGSRNYNEQFF.

With regard to this clonotype: One junction end disagrees with the germline gene, perhaps due to a read error. The chain combines TRBV15 with TRBJ1-2; no clear D. Germline V gene data show CDR1 as LNHNV and CDR2 as YYDKDF (reference sequence). The CDR3 is 15 amino acids. As DNA, the CDR3 is TGTGCCACCAGCATAGAAGGTAGCGGTGACTACGACCAGTCCTTC. Translated, it gives CATSIEGSGDYDQSF.

The rearrangement joins TRBV7-6 to TRBJ1-1, with D possibly matching TRBD1 (5 bases). This CDR3 is built from 15 residues. V lost 5 bases to trimming and J lost 14 bases, with 27 bases between them. The germline gives CDR1 SGHVS, CDR2 FNYEAQ. The CDR3 loop is CASSPAGDSTNNEFF. The CDR3 DNA sequence: TGTGCCAGCAGCCCAGCGGGGGATAGCACCAACAATGAGTTCTTT.

Only one count was recorded for this clonotype. Written as DNA, the CDR3 is TGTGCCAGCAGCTTAGCGGGAGGTCCCGGTACCGATTATTTT. Amino acid sequence: CASSLAGGPGTDYF. The rearrangement joins TRBV7-9 to TRBJ2-3, with D possibly matching TRBD2 (6 bases). V gave up 0 bases and J gave up 15 bases, with 19 bases separating them. CDR3 size: 14 residues. Germline CDR1 and CDR2: SEHNR and FQNEAQ (reference sequence).

The chain uses TRBV5-1 and TRBJ2-1; TRBD2 aligns across 9 bases. The germline V gene has CDR1 SGHRS and CDR2 YFSETQ. CDR3 size: 13 residues. The V gene end was trimmed by 4 bases and the J gene end by 8 bases; junction bases not matched to a gene: 4. CDR3 in DNA: TGCGCCAGCAGCGCGGGGGGGCTCCATGAGCAGTTCTTC. It yields the protein CASSAGGLHEQFF. The entire variable domain, with the rest obtained from reference TRBV5-1 and TRBJ2-1, is as follows: KAGVTQTPRYLIKTRGQQVTLSCSPISGHRSVSWYQQTPGQGLQFLFEYFSETQRNKGNFPGRFSGRQFSNSRSEMNVSTLELGDSALYLCASSAGGLHEQFFGPGTRLTVL.

Regarding this clonotype: In this CDR3 the conserved last residue, phenylalanine or tryptophan, is missing, so a read error is likely. The rearrangement links TRBV15 to TRBJ2-5; D could derive from TRBD1 or TRBD2 (5 bases each). This CDR3 is 14 amino acids long. Germline CDR1 reads LNHNV; CDR2 reads YYDKDF (reference sequence). Trimming shortened V by 1 base and J by 11 bases, and 17 bases separated the two germline ends. The CDR3 DNA is TGTGCCACCAGCAGAGGCAGCAGGCACAGGACTCAGTACTTG. It translates to CATSRGSRHRTQYL.

This chain uses TRBV9 with TRBJ2-7; 10 bases align to TRBD2. CDR3 length equals 15 residues. The germline CDR1 and CDR2 sequences are SGDLS and YYNGEE. The ends lost 3 bases at V and 9 bases at J; junction bases unmatched: 12. The CDR3, as DNA: TGTGCCAGCAGCGAGCGGACTAGCGGAATCGATACGCAGTACTTC. It specifies CASSERTSGIDTQYF.

Regarding this clonotype: A junction boundary mismatches the germline segment, possibly from a read error. This chain links TRBV2 with TRBJ1-5; TRBD1 is a possible D gene (5 bases). Germline values: CDR1 SNHLY, CDR2 FYNNEI. This CDR3 has 13 residues. For the CDR3, the DNA is TGCGCCAGCAGCCATGGAGGGACTCATCCCCAGCATTTT. Translating it yields CASSHGGTHPQHF.

With respect to this clonotype: Germline and junction disagree at one end, which may indicate a read error. The V call is TRBV7-2, the J call TRBJ2-4, with 7 bases lining up with TRBD1. The length of the CDR3 is 12 residues. CDR1 SGHTA and CDR2 FQGNSA come from the germline V gene. DNA of the CDR3: TGTGCCAGCAGCACGAGACAGGGTGGCTACGACTTC. It is translated as CASSTRQGGYDF. Full variable domain (outside the CDR3, taken from reference TRBV7-2 and TRBJ2-4): GAGVSQSPSNKVTEKGKDVELRCDPISGHTALYWYRQSLGQGLEFLIYFQGNSAPDKSGLPSDRFSAERTGGSVSTLTIQRTQQEDSAVYLCASSTRQGGYDFGAGTRLSVL.

The V and J genes are TRBV7-9 and TRBJ2-1, with 12 nucleotides matching TRBD2. CDR1 and CDR2 from the germline V gene are SEHNR and FQNEAQ (reference sequence). Unmatched junction bases numbered 10, after V lost 5 bases and J lost 8 bases. This CDR3 has 16 residues. CDR3 sequence reads: CASSESSGGVYDEQFF. Here the CDR3 DNA reads TGTGCCAGCAGCGAATCTAGCGGGGGGGTTTACGATGAGCAGTTCTTC.

The table lists this clonotype with a few counts. The chain is built from TRBV29-1 and TRBJ2-7, with no clear D. Germline V gene data show CDR1 as SQVTM and CDR2 as ANQGSEA. Trimming stripped 0 bases from V and 6 bases from J, with 15 bases between. The CDR3 spans 14 residues. The CDR3: CSVEDHINSREQYF. For the CDR3, the DNA is TGCAGCGTTGAAGATCATATTAACAGCCGCGAGCAGTACTTC.

A word on this clonotype: At one end, the junction sequence differs from germline, possibly due to a read error. J is TRBJ2-6 and V is TRBV11-3; D gene uncertain. There are 17 residues in the CDR3. The V gene's germline CDR1 is SGHNT and CDR2 YENEEA. CDR3 DNA: TGTGCCAGCACCTTAGATCTGATAGCCTCTGGGGCCAACGTCCTGACTTTC. Amino acids: CASTLDLIASGANVLTF.

This clonotype was seen more than once but under ten times. The gene calls are TRBV9 and TRBJ2-6; D ambiguous. In germline, CDR1 is SGDLS, CDR2 YYNGEE. The V gene lost 7 bases and the J gene lost 0 bases, with 2 bases spanning the gap. The CDR3 consists of 12 residues. The DNA for the CDR3 is TGTGCCAGCGGCTCTGGGGCCAACGTCCTGACTTTC. Amino acid sequence: CASGSGANVLTF.

In its sample, this clonotype was seen once. Its ends do not fully match the called genes, so a read error is possible. The chain combines TRBV7-9 with TRBJ2-5; D unclear. CDR1 and CDR2 (germline): SEHNR, FQNEAQ (reference sequence). The CDR3 consists of 14 residues. The CDR3 loop is CATSRGPEPETQYF. CDR3 DNA sequence: TGTGCCACCAGCAGAGGCCCAGAGCCGGAGACCCAGTACTTC.

As concerns this clonotype: Since no conserved phenylalanine or tryptophan closes the CDR3, a read error is the likely cause. Because the CDR3's place on the DNA is in doubt, the DNA is left out and the CDR3 is given as listed by TCRdb. The chain is built from TRBV7-8 and TRBJ2-3; the DNA was not compared with TRBD1, the D call given in the table. Germline CDR1 reads SGHVS; CDR2 reads FQNEAQ. The CDR3 region is 13 residues in length, termini included. CDR3 in amino acids: CASRTGTGYYGYT.

On this clonotype: The CDR3 does not close with the conserved phenylalanine or tryptophan, likely indicating a read error. The DNA is left out, because the CDR3 cannot be placed on it with certainty; the CDR3 is given as TCRdb lists it. The chain is built from TRBV7-8 and TRBJ2-3; TRBD1 is the table's D call and was not checked against the DNA. Both ends counted, the CDR3 spans 13 residues. CDR1 SGHVS and CDR2 FQNEAQ come from the germline V gene. CDR3 sequence: CASGDAGTDTKQY.

CDR3 amino acids: CASSIGRDRGRTEAFF. Here the CDR3 DNA reads TGTGCCAGTAGTATAGGAAGGGACAGGGGACGAACTGAAGCTTTCTTT. This chain connects TRBV19 to TRBJ1-1; 10 bases map to TRBD1. With 1 base clipped from V and 5 bases from J, the junction kept 7 bases outside the gene matches. CDR1 and CDR2 from the germline V gene are LNHDA and SQIVND (reference sequence). CDR3 size: 16 residues.

With regard to this clonotype: The CDR3 does not end in the conserved phenylalanine or tryptophan, so this is likely a read error. It is unclear where the CDR3 begins or ends on the DNA, so no DNA is shown, and the CDR3 is as TCRdb lists it. This chain uses TRBV2 with TRBJ2-6; the DNA was not compared with TRBD1, the D call given in the table. Including both end residues, the CDR3 is 15 amino acids long. Germline V gives CDR1 SNHLY, CDR2 FYNNEI. The CDR3 sequence is CASGDGGTDTHVFSP.

To note about this clonotype: The junction departs from germline at one end; a sequencing error may be responsible. J is TRBJ2-3 and V is TRBV7-9; D not certain. Germline V gene data show CDR1 as SEHNR and CDR2 as FQNEAQ (reference sequence). The CDR3 is 14 residues long. CDR3 region: CASSLAGSYDTNDF. CDR3 nucleotides: TGTGCCAGCAGCTTAGCGGGAAGCTACGATACGAACGACTTT.

V usage is TRBV9 and J usage is TRBJ1-1; a weak D match, TRBD1 (5 bases). The germline V and J ends were trimmed by 2 bases and 12 bases, with 23 bases remaining between them. This CDR3 is 15 amino acids long. Germline CDR1 and CDR2: SGDLS and YYNGEE. The CDR3 reads CASSVGTTGNNAPFF. The CDR3 DNA reads as TGTGCCAGCAGCGTCGGGACTACCGGAAACAATGCACCTTTCTTT. Based on the CDR3 plus reference TRBV9 and TRBJ1-1, the full variable domain is DSGVTQTPKHLITATGQRVTLRCSPRSGDLSVYWYQQSLDQGLQFLIQYYNGEERAKGNILERFSAQQFPDLHSELNLSSLELGDSALYFCASSVGTTGNNAPFFGQGTRLTVV.

In regard to this clonotype: The junction departs from the called germline gene at one end, perhaps through a read error. V is TRBV7-9 and J is TRBJ1-1; the D is unclear. The CDR3 covers 15 residues. CDR1 is SEHNR and CDR2 is FQNEAQ in the germline V gene (reference sequence). Here the CDR3 DNA reads TGTGCCAGCAACTTAGCTGGTACAGAGGACACTGAAGCTTTCTTT. This encodes CASNLAGTEDTEAFF.

J is TRBJ2-1 and V is TRBV20-1; D gene uncertain. Between the trimmed V and J ends, which lost 6 bases and 4 bases, there was a span of 22 bases. Germline V CDR1 and CDR2: DFQATT, SNEGSKA (reference sequence). The CDR3 totals 16 residues. The CDR3, as DNA: TGCAGTGCCAGTAGTTGGAGCCGCAAGAAGTACAATGAGCAGTTCTTC. Translated: CSASSWSRKKYNEQFF.

The chain has TRBV4-1 and TRBJ1-1; no definite D call. CDR1 is MGHRA, CDR2 YSYEKL, per germline. CDR3 size: 14 residues. The V gene lost 4 bases and the J gene lost 2 bases, with 11 bases spanning the gap. CDR3 sequence: CASSPAPANTEAFF. The CDR3 coding sequence is TGCGCCAGCAGCCCGGCCCCGGCCAACACTGAAGCTTTCTTT.

Of note for this clonotype: An end of the junction differs from the germline gene, which may be a read error. The V and J genes are TRBV7-2 and TRBJ2-3, with D tentatively TRBD2 (6 bases). The CDR3 loop spans 14 amino acids. The germline V gene encodes CDR1 SGHTA and CDR2 FQGNSA. The CDR3 bases are TGTGCCAGCAGCCCCGCGGGGCCTGCGTATGTACGCAGTTTC. Amino acids: CASSPAGPAYVRSF.

This sequence joins TRBV7-2 and TRBJ1-5; the D is unclear. The CDR3 consists of 17 residues. Looked up from germline, CDR1 is SGHTA and CDR2 is FQGNSA. V dropped 0 bases and J dropped 4 bases, with 16 bases sitting between them. The CDR3 nucleotides are TGTGCCAGCAGCTTAGCGCCCGGGATGGATAGGAATCAGCCCCAGCATTTT. Translation gives CASSLAPGMDRNQPQHF.

Comments on this clonotype: One end of the junction does not line up with germline, which may come from a read error. The genes are TRBV7-4 and TRBJ2-3; D perhaps matches TRBD1 (5 bases). The CDR3 is made up of 12 amino acids. The V gene's germline CDR1 is SGHVT and CDR2 SQSDAQ. The CDR3: CSRSVGADTQYF. CDR3 nucleotides: TGTTCTCGCAGCGTAGGGGCAGATACACAGTATTTT.

Note on this clonotype: The junction differs from germline at one of its ends, possibly a read error. This chain uses TRBV9 with TRBJ2-5; D is unresolved. The CDR3 consists of 14 residues. Germline V gene lookup returns CDR1 SGDLS and CDR2 YYNGEE. Here the CDR3 reads CASSIGSDTQNFDF. CDR3 coding DNA: TGTGCCAGCAGCATAGGCTCCGATACGCAGAATTTTGACTTC. Together with reference TRBV9 and TRBJ2-5, the CDR3 gives the full variable domain: DSGVTQTPKHLITATGQRVTLRCSPRSGDLSVYWYQQSLDQGLQFLIQYYNGEERAKGNILERFSAQQFPDLHSELNLSSLELGDSALYFCASSIGSDTQNFDFGPGTRLLVL.

Note on this clonotype: Sequence at one end of the junction differs from germline and may be a read error. The rearrangement uses TRBV2 and TRBJ2-5, with a possible D match to TRBD2 (7 bases). This CDR3 has 13 residues. Looked up from germline, CDR1 is SNHLY and CDR2 is FYNNEI. This CDR3 is CASGGGGQETQYF. DNA for the CDR3: TGTGCCAGCGGGGGCGGGGGCCAAGAGACGCAGTACTTC.

The genes are TRBV7-8 and TRBJ2-2, with D unresolved. Germline assignment: CDR1 SGHVS and CDR2 FQNEAQ. The V end was cut by 5 bases, the J end by 14 bases, with 27 bases between. The CDR3 is made up of 16 amino acids. The CDR3 protein is CASSAYTGHNTRHLFF. The CDR3 region has the DNA TGTGCCAGCAGCGCGTACACCGGCCACAACACCCGGCACCTGTTTTTT.